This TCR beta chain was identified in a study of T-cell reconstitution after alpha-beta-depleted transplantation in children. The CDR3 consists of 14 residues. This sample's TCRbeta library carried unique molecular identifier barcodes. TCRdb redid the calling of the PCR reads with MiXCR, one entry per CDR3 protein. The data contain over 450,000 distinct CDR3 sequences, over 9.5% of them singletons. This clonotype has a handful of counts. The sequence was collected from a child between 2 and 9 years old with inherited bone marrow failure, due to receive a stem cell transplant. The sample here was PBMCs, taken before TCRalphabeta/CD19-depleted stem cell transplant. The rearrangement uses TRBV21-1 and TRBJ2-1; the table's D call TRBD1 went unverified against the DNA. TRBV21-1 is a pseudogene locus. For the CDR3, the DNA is TGTGCCAGCAGCAAAGTCGACAGGGGAAATGAGCAGTTCTTC. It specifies CASSKVDRGNEQFF.